A single T cell receptor (beta chain) is shown here with its context. After removal of 3 bases from V and 2 bases from J, the junction contained 8 bases not matched to a gene. Per the germline V gene, CDR1 is SGHTS and CDR2 is YDEGEE. The CDR3 runs to 17 residues. This entry belongs to a study of blood T cell repertoires in COVID-19. Overall study: Samples of COVID-19 (acute and convalescent) were obtained from the United States, Italy and Spain.

Enrolled during active infection, Seattle patients were then followed longitudinally. Source study methods: Scientists estimated how many nucleated cells there were by amplifying reference gene primers. Only in-frame clones appear in the TCRdb table, and some are missing; sequencing was by immunoSEQ multiplex PCR. V, J and clone size derive from that table, while D and trimming were established from the DNA sequence. The data contain more than 300,000 clones, around 90% of them singletons. This sequence originates from a woman in her thirties or forties with COVID-19, enrolled during active disease. The V and J genes are TRBV5-8 and TRBJ2-4; 10 positions agree with TRBD1. What was sequenced was peripheral blood. The CDR3 DNA reads as TGTGCCAGCAGCTCGGCGGGGACAGGGGTTCCCAAAAACATTCAGTACTTC. It specifies CASSSAGTGVPKNIQYF.